The 7 T cell receptor beta chains below all came from one sample that was sequenced in a study of T cell responses to AZD1222 COVID-19 vaccine. Measured with immunoSEQ multiplex PCR; TCRdb has only the in-frame clones, and not every one. The table records 190,000 or so clones, around 90% of them present only once. Sample: peripheral blood, taken 28 days after the second AZD1222 dose. The receptors stem from an adult who received the AZD1222 COVID-19 vaccine.

This chain connects TRBV3-1 (or the pseudogene TRBV3-2) to TRBJ2-3, with TRBD2 matching over 8 bases. The CDR3 contains 16 residues. Germline CDR1 is LGHDT and CDR2 is YNNKEL (reference sequence). J lost 1 base, V lost 1 base, and 4 bases had no gene match. CDR3 sequence reads: CASSQAPGGRTDTQYF. The CDR3 region has the DNA TGTGCCAGCAGCCAAGCGCCGGGAGGGCGCACAGATACGCAGTATTTT.

The rearrangement links TRBV19 to TRBJ2-2; D gene uncertain. The germline CDR1 and CDR2 sequences are LNHDA and SQIVND (reference sequence). V lost 7 bases and J 3 bases, leaving 12 bases between the germline ends. The CDR3 has 14 amino acids. DNA of the CDR3: TGTGCCAGTAACGTCAGACCTTACACCGGGGAGCTGTTTTTT. It yields the protein CASNVRPYTGELFF.

The rearrangement links TRBV5-5 to TRBJ2-1; TRBD2 aligns across 9 bases. CDR3 length: 16 amino acids. J lost 6 bases, V lost 0 bases, and 7 bases had no gene match. Germline V gives CDR1 SGHKS, CDR2 YYEKEE (reference sequence). CDR3 in DNA: TGTGCCAGCAGCTTGGGACTAGCGGTAATGGTCAATGAGCAGTTCTTC. Residues: CASSLGLAVMVNEQFF.

This clone was seen a single time. The V and J genes are TRBV7-6 and TRBJ2-3, with TRBD2 matching 7 bases. Germline V gene sequence: CDR1 SGHVS, CDR2 FNYEAQ. The CDR3 contains 15 residues. The ends lost 1 base at V and 1 base at J; junction bases unmatched: 2. In DNA, the CDR3 is TGTGCCAGCAGCTTAGGACTAGCCCGCACAGATACGCAGTATTTT. Translated, it gives CASSLGLARTDTQYF.

The V call is TRBV28, the J call TRBJ2-5, with no clear D. This CDR3 has 12 amino acids. CDR1 MDHEN and CDR2 SYDVKM come from the germline V gene. With 8 bases removed from V and 5 bases from J, the gap between germline ends came to 12 bases. The DNA for the CDR3 is TGTGCCAGCGCGGTCCTGGGCGAGACCCAGTACTTC. Its protein is CASAVLGETQYF.

The chain links TRBV5-5 to TRBJ1-1, with a tentative D call TRBD1 (6 bases). The CDR3 extends over 14 amino acids. Trimming left V 3 bases short and J 2 bases short, with 11 bases between. Germline CDR1 reads SGHKS; CDR2 reads YYEKEE (reference sequence). Here the CDR3 DNA reads TGTGCCAGCAGCTCAAGGACAGTAAACACTGAAGCTTTCTTT. As protein: CASSSRTVNTEAFF.

The V and J genes are TRBV27 and TRBJ2-7, with 9 positions matching TRBD2. The V gene's germline CDR1 is MNHEY and CDR2 SMNVEV (reference sequence). V lost 4 bases to trimming and J lost 2 bases; unmatched junction nucleotides: 6. This CDR3 is built from 15 residues. In nucleotides, the CDR3 is TGTGCCAGCAGTTCTTTCAGCGGGAGGACCTACGAGCAGTACTTC. The encoded protein is CASSSFSGRTYEQYF.